This T cell receptor (beta chain) was captured by sequencing in a study of OX40 agonist ivuxolimab in advanced cancers. This clone was observed once. V was cut by 0 bases and J by 5 bases, with 14 bases left in between. Germline V gene sequence: CDR1 SGHRS, CDR2 YFSETQ. The CDR3 runs 15 residues. The protocol was immunoSEQ multiplex PCR, while the TCRdb copy is restricted to in-frame clones and leaves out a portion. The sample has fewer than 90,000 clones; roughly 84% are singletons. Patients were ruled out by autoimmune disease history or systemic immunosuppression. Sequencing was performed on CD4+ or CD8+ T cells sorted from blood, taken in a trial of the OX40 agonist ivuxolimab. The origin of this receptor is an adult with an advanced solid tumor such as melanoma, head and neck, liver or kidney cancer. The chain employs TRBV5-1 and TRBJ2-5, with TRBD1 as a possible D gene (5 bases). The CDR3 coding sequence is TGCGCCAGCAGCTTGGGATCAGGGAATCGGGAGACCCAGTACTTC. Its translation is CASSLGSGNRETQYF.